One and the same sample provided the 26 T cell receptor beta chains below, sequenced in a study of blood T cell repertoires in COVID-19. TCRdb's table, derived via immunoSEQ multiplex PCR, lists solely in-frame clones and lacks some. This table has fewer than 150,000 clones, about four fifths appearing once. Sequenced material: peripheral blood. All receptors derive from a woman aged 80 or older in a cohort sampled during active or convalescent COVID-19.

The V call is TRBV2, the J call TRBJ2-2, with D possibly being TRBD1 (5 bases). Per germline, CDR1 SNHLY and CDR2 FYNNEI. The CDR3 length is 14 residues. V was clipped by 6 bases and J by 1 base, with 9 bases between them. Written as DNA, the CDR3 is TGTGCCAGCAGACCCCAGGGGAACACCGGGGAGCTGTTTTTT. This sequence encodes CASRPQGNTGELFF.

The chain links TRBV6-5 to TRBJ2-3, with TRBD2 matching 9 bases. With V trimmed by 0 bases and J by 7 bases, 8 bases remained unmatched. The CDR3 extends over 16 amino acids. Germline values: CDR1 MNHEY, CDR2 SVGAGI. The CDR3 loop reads CASSYSAGGHLNTQYF. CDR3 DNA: TGTGCCAGCAGTTACTCGGCGGGGGGGCACTTGAATACGCAGTATTTT.

CDR3 nucleotides: TGTGCCAGTAGTACCCCAAACAGGGGGGTAAATGAAAAACTGTTTTTT. Protein product: CASSTPNRGVNEKLFF. The chain combines TRBV19 with TRBJ1-4; TRBD1 matches 8 bases. J gave up 5 bases and V 4 bases, and 9 bases lay outside the gene matches. The CDR3 is 16 residues long. The germline V gene has CDR1 LNHDA and CDR2 SQIVND (reference sequence). The whole variable domain, remainder taken from reference TRBV19 and TRBJ1-4, is DGGITQSPKYLFRKEGQNVTLSCEQNLNHDAMYWYRQDPGQGLRLIYYSQIVNDFQKGDIAEGYSVSREKKESFPLTVTSAQKNPTAFYLCASSTPNRGVNEKLFFGSGTQLSVL.

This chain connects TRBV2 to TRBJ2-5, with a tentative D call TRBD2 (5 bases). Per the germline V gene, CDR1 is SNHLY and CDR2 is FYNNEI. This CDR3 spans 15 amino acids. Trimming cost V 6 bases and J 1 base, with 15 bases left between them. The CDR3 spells CASSLGNSFQETQYF. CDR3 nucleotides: TGTGCCAGCAGCCTCGGGAACAGCTTCCAAGAGACCCAGTACTTC.

The CDR3 reads CASSISTWNTEAFF. In DNA form, the CDR3 reads TGTGCCAGCAGCATCAGTACATGGAACACTGAAGCTTTCTTT. The genes are TRBV6-6 and TRBJ1-1; D not certain. This CDR3 region has 14 residues. Trimming pared 6 bases from V and 1 base from J, leaving 12 bases between. CDR1 and CDR2 (germline): MNHNY, SVGAGI (reference sequence).

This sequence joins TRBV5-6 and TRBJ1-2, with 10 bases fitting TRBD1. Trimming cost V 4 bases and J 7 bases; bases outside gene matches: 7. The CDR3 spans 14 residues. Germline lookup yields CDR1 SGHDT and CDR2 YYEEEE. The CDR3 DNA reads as TGTGCCAGCAGCACGACAGGGGGCTTGCGTGGCTACACCTTC. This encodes CASSTTGGLRGYTF.

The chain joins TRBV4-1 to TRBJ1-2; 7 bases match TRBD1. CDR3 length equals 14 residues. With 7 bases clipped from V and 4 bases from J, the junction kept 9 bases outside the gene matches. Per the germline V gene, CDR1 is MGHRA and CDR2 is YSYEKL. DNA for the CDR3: TGCGCCAGCAAACGAGAGGGACAGAGCTATGGCTACACCTTC. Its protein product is CASKREGQSYGYTF.

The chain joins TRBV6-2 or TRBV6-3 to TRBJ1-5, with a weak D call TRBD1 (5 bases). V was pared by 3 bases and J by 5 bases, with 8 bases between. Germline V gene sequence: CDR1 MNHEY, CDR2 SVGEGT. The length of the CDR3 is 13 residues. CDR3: CASSYSRDQPQHF. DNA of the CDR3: TGTGCCAGCAGTTATTCCAGGGATCAGCCCCAGCATTTT.

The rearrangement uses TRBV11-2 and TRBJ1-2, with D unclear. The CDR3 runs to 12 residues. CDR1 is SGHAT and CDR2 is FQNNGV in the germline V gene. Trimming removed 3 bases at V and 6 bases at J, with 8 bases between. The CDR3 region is CASSFGLDGYTF. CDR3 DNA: TGTGCCAGCAGCTTCGGACTGGATGGCTACACCTTC. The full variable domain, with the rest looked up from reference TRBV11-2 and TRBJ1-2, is EAGVAQSPRYKIIEKRQSVAFWCNPISGHATLYWYQQILGQGPKLLIQFQNNGVVDDSQLPKDRFSAERLKGVDSTLKIQPAKLEDSAVYLCASSFGLDGYTFGSGTRLTVV.

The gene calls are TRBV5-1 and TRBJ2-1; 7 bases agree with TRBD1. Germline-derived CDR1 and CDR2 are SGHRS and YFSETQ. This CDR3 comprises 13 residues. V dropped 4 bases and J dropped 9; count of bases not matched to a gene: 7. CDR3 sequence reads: CASSVTNRGEQFF. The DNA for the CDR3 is TGCGCCAGCAGCGTTACAAACAGGGGTGAGCAGTTCTTC.

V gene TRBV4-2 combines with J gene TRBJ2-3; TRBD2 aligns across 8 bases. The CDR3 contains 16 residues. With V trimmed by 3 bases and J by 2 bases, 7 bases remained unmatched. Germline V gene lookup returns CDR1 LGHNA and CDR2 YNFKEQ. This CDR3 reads CASSQTGGGPTDTQYF. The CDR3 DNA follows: TGTGCCAGCAGCCAGACCGGGGGGGGGCCCACAGATACGCAGTATTTT.

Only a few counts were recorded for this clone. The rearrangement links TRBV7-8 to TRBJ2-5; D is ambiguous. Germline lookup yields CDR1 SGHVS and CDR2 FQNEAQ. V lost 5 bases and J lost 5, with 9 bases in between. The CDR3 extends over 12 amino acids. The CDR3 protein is CASSTRGETQYF. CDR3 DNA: TGTGCCAGCAGCACAAGAGGCGAGACCCAGTACTTC. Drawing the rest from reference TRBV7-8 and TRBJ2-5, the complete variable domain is GAGVSQSPRYKVAKRGQDVALRCDPISGHVSLFWYQQALGQGPEFLTYFQNEAQLDKSGLPSDRFFAERPEGSVSTLKIQRTQQEDSAVYLCASSTRGETQYFGPGTRLLVL.

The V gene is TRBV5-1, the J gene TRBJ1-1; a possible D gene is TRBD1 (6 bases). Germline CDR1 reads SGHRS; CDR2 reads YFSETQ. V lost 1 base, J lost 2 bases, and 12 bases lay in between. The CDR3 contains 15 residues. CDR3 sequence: CASSLFPGANTEAFF. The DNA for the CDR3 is TGCGCCAGCAGCTTGTTCCCAGGGGCTAACACTGAAGCTTTCTTT.

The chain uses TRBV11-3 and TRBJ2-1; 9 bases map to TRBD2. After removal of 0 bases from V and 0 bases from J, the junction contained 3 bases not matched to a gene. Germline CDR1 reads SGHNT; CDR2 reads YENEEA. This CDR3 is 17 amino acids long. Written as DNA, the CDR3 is TGTGCCAGCAGCTTAGATGAGACTAGCGGCTCCTACAATGAGCAGTTCTTC. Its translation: CASSLDETSGSYNEQFF.

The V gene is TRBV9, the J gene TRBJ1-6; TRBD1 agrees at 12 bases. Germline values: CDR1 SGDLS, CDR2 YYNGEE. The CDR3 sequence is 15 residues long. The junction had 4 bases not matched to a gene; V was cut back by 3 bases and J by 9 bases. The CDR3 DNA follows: TGTGCCAGCAGCGCGGGGACAGGGGGCGGTTCACCCCTCCACTTT. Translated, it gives CASSAGTGGGSPLHF.

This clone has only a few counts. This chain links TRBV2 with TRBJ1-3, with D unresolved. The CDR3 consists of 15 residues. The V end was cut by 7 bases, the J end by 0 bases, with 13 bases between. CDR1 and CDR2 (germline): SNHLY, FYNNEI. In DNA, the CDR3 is TGTGCCAGCAAGCGGGCGGTTAACTCTGGAAACACCATATATTTT. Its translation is CASKRAVNSGNTIYF.

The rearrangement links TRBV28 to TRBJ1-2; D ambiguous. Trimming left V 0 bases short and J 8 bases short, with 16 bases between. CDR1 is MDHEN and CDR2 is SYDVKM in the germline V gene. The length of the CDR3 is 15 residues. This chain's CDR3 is CASSLWAGLGWGYTF. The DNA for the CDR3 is TGTGCCAGCAGTTTATGGGCGGGCCTTGGTTGGGGCTACACCTTC.

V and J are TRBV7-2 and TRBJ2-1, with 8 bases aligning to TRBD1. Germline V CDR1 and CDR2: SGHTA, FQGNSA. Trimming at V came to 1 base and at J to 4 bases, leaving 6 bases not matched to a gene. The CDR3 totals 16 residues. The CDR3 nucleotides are TGTGCCAGCAGCTTAGATGGCAGGGGGCGTTACAATGAGCAGTTCTTC. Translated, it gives CASSLDGRGRYNEQFF.

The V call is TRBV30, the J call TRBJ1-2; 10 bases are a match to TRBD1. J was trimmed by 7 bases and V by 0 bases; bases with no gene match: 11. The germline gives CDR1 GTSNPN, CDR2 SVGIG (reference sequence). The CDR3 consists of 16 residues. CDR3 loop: CAWSVSRTGGVAGYTF. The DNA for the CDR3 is TGTGCCTGGAGTGTAAGCCGGACAGGGGGAGTTGCTGGCTACACCTTC.

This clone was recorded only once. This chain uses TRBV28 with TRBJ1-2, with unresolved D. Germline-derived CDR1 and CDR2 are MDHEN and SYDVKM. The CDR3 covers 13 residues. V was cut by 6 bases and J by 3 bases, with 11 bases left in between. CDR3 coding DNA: TGTGCCAGCAGCCCTAATGACTACTATGGCTACACCTTC. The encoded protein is CASSPNDYYGYTF.

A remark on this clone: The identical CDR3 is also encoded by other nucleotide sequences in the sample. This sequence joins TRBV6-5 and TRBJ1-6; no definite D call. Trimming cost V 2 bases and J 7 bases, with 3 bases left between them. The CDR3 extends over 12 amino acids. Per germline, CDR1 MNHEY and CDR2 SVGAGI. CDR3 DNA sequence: TGTGCCAGCAGTTACCGGAATTCACCCCTCCACTTT. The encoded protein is CASSYRNSPLHF.

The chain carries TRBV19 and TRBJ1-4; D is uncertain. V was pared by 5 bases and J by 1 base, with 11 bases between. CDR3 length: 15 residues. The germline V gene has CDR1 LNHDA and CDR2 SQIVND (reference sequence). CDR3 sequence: CASSLHLLTNEKLFF. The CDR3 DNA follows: TGTGCCAGTAGTTTACACCTTTTAACTAATGAAAAACTGTTTTTT.

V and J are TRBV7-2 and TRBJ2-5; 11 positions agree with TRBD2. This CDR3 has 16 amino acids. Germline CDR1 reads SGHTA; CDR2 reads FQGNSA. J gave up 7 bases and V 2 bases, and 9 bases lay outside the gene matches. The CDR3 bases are TGTGCCAGCAGCTTACTAGCGGGGGGCGGGTTCGGGACCCAGTACTTC. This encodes CASSLLAGGGFGTQYF.

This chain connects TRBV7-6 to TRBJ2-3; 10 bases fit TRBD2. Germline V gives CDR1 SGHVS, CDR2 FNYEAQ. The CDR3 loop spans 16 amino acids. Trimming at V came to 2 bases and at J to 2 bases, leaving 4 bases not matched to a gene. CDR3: CASSLRTSGSTDTQYF. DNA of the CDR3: TGTGCCAGCAGCTTACGGACTAGCGGTTCCACAGATACGCAGTATTTT.

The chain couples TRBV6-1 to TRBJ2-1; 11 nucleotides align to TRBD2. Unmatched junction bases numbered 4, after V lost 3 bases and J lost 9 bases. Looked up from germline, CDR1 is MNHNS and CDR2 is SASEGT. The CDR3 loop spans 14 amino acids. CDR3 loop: CASSEGLAGGEQFF. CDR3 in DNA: TGTGCCAGCAGTGAGGGGCTAGCGGGGGGTGAGCAGTTCTTC.

CDR3 DNA sequence: TGTGCCAGCAGCCCGAGGGGGGGAGAGGAAAAACTGTTTTTT. It codes for CASSPRGGEEKLFF. The chain is built from TRBV7-9 and TRBJ1-4; D possibly corresponds to TRBD1 (6 bases). V was cut by 5 bases and J by 8 bases, with 15 bases left in between. CDR1 and CDR2 from the germline V gene are SEHNR and FQNEAQ (reference sequence). This CDR3 is 14 amino acids long.